Presented here are 20 T cell receptor beta chains from one specimen sequenced in a study of blood T cell repertoires in COVID-19. Profiled with immunoSEQ multiplex PCR; TCRdb holds only in-frame clones, not every one. Here the sample spans roughly 250,000 clones, roughly 89% being singletons. The specimen sequenced was peripheral blood. The source is a man between 25 and 39 years old with acute or convalescent COVID-19.

The rearrangement links TRBV28 to TRBJ2-1; tentative D call: TRBD1 (5 bases). V lost 0 bases and J lost 8, with 11 bases in between. The germline CDR1 and CDR2 sequences are MDHEN and SYDVKM. CDR3 length: 14 amino acids. In DNA, the CDR3 is TGTGCCAGCAGTTTATGGGCAGGGTATTATGAGCAGTTCTTC. This codes for CASSLWAGYYEQFF.

The CDR3 loop is CASSPAGNSGNTIYF. DNA for the CDR3: TGTGCCAGCAGTCCTGCGGGGAACTCTGGAAACACCATATATTTT. The rearrangement joins TRBV28 to TRBJ1-3, with unresolved D. With 5 bases removed from V and 0 bases from J, the gap between germline ends came to 11 bases. This CDR3 spans 15 amino acids. The germline CDR1 and CDR2 sequences are MDHEN and SYDVKM.

This sequence joins TRBV6-5 and TRBJ2-1, with 7 positions matching TRBD1. With 4 bases clipped from V and 4 bases from J, the junction kept 7 bases outside the gene matches. CDR1 MNHEY and CDR2 SVGAGI come from the germline V gene. This CDR3 has 15 residues. The CDR3 DNA reads TGTGCCAGCAGTTTGACAGGGCAGGGGTACAATGAGCAGTTCTTC. This translates into CASSLTGQGYNEQFF.

The chain uses TRBV18 and TRBJ2-3; D remains unclear. CDR3 length: 17 amino acids. Germline CDR1 KGHSH, CDR2 LQKENI. The V gene lost 4 bases and the J gene lost 0 bases, with 17 bases spanning the gap. CDR3 protein: CASSREPTSRSTDTQYF. The CDR3 DNA sequence: TGTGCCAGCTCACGAGAGCCGACTTCGCGTAGCACAGATACGCAGTATTTT.

The chain has TRBV28 and TRBJ1-2; D is unresolved. The CDR3 spans 13 residues. V was pared by 6 bases and J by 4 bases, with 12 bases between. Germline V gene data show CDR1 as MDHEN and CDR2 as SYDVKM. CDR3: CASSLVLSYGYTF. Written as DNA, the CDR3 is TGTGCCAGCAGCCTCGTTTTGAGCTATGGCTACACCTTC.

The chain combines TRBV19 with TRBJ1-1, with 8 bases that match TRBD1. V gave up 3 bases and J gave up 0 bases; unmatched junction bases: 12. Per the germline V gene, CDR1 is LNHDA and CDR2 is SQIVND (reference sequence). The CDR3 runs 18 residues. CDR3 sequence reads: CASSIGRGQGIMNTEAFF. CDR3 nucleotides: TGTGCCAGTAGTATTGGAAGAGGACAGGGCATTATGAACACTGAAGCTTTCTTT.

V gene TRBV6-5 combines with J gene TRBJ1-1; 8 positions agree with TRBD1. This CDR3 has 14 residues. Germline CDR1 is MNHEY and CDR2 is SVGAGI. Losses at the gene ends were 7 bases for V and 1 base for J; bases not matched to a gene: 5. The CDR3 region has the DNA TGTGCCAGCAAAGCAGGGGGCTCGAACACTGAAGCTTTCTTT. The encoded protein is CASKAGGSNTEAFF.

This clone has only one observation. The V gene is TRBV27, the J gene TRBJ1-1; the D gene is possibly TRBD1 (5 bases). The length of the CDR3 is 13 residues. Per germline, CDR1 MNHEY and CDR2 SMNVEV (reference sequence). V lost 6 bases and J 8 bases, leaving 16 bases between the germline ends. The CDR3, as DNA: TGTGCCAGCAGACGACTCTTTACAGGAGAAGCTTTCTTT. Translating it yields CASRRLFTGEAFF.

CDR3: CASSQGNYNEQFF. In DNA, the CDR3 is TGCGCCAGCAGCCAGGGGAACTACAATGAGCAGTTCTTC. This chain connects TRBV10-2 to TRBJ2-1, with a weak D call TRBD1 (6 bases). Per the germline V gene, CDR1 is WSHSY and CDR2 is SAAADI. The CDR3 is 13 residues long. Trimming took 6 bases from V and 3 from J, leaving 9 bases between them.

This clone was counted a single time. The sample holds other DNA sequences that translate to the same CDR3. This chain uses TRBV5-4 with TRBJ1-1; no definite D call. The ends were cut back, 0 bases at V and 1 base at J, with 10 bases in the middle. The CDR3 contains 15 residues. Germline CDR1 reads SGHNT; CDR2 reads YYREEE (reference sequence). CDR3 amino acids: CASSLGVTSNTEAFF. The CDR3, as DNA: TGTGCCAGCAGCTTGGGGGTGACATCGAACACTGAAGCTTTCTTT.

The rearrangement uses TRBV30 and TRBJ2-1, with a tentative D call TRBD2 (6 bases). The CDR3 extends over 11 amino acids. Germline CDR1 is GTSNPN and CDR2 is SVGIG (reference sequence). V lost 1 base, J lost 12 bases, and 10 bases lay in between. The chain's CDR3 is CAWSGVGGQFF. CDR3 sequence (DNA): TGTGCCTGGAGTGGTGTGGGGGGGCAGTTCTTC.

The gene calls are TRBV5-1 and TRBJ2-1, with TRBD1 matching over 9 bases. J lost 8 bases, V lost 5 bases, and 2 bases had no gene match. Germline CDR1 and CDR2: SGHRS and YFSETQ. The CDR3 has 12 amino acids. This CDR3 reads CASRRDRDEQFF. The CDR3 DNA follows: TGCGCCAGCAGGAGGGACAGGGATGAGCAGTTCTTC.

This rearrangement joins TRBV5-1 to TRBJ1-3; no firm D call. Trimming took off 9 bases at V and 6 bases at J, with 10 bases between the two ends. The CDR3 totals 11 residues. Germline CDR1 SGHRS, CDR2 YFSETQ. The CDR3 protein is CATPQENTIYF. DNA of the CDR3: TGCGCCACCCCTCAGGAAAACACCATATATTTT.

This clone was recorded only once. The chain carries TRBV5-4 and TRBJ2-7; D possibly corresponds to TRBD1 (6 bases). There are 14 residues in the CDR3. V was trimmed by 3 bases and J by 3 bases, leaving 13 bases between them. Germline V gives CDR1 SGHNT, CDR2 YYREEE (reference sequence). The CDR3 sequence: CASSSKTDSYEQYF. The CDR3 DNA sequence: TGTGCCAGCAGCTCAAAGACGGACAGCTACGAGCAGTACTTC.

The chain carries TRBV6-5 and TRBJ1-4, with a possible D match to TRBD1 (6 bases). This CDR3 contains 14 residues. The germline V gene has CDR1 MNHEY and CDR2 SVGAGI. V shed 5 bases and J shed 4 bases, with 11 bases lying between them. CDR3 DNA: TGTGCCAGCAGTAATGGACAGCGTAATGAAAAACTGTTTTTT. Protein sequence: CASSNGQRNEKLFF.

V and J are TRBV5-1 and TRBJ1-4; no firm D call. CDR1 is SGHRS, CDR2 YFSETQ, per germline. V was pared by 5 bases and J by 4 bases, with 15 bases between. The CDR3 sequence is 15 residues long. The CDR3 protein is CASREAGLDNEKLFF. The CDR3, as DNA: TGCGCCAGCAGAGAAGCAGGATTGGATAATGAAAAACTGTTTTTT. The full variable domain, completed using reference TRBV5-1 and TRBJ1-4, is KAGVTQTPRYLIKTRGQQVTLSCSPISGHRSVSWYQQTPGQGLQFLFEYFSETQRNKGNFPGRFSGRQFSNSRSEMNVSTLELGDSALYLCASREAGLDNEKLFFGSGTQLSVL.

This clone was observed a few times. This chain links TRBV19 with TRBJ1-5; D might be TRBD1 (5 bases). The CDR3 is 14 residues long. The germline gives CDR1 LNHDA, CDR2 SQIVND (reference sequence). V lost 7 bases, J lost 4 bases, and 14 bases lay in between. The CDR3 DNA follows: TGTGCCAGTACAGATCAAGGGGCTAATCAGCCCCAGCATTTT. This encodes CASTDQGANQPQHF.

This chain links TRBV28 with TRBJ2-7, with 12 positions matching TRBD1. V dropped 2 bases and J dropped 6; count of bases not matched to a gene: 5. Germline loops: CDR1 MDHEN, CDR2 SYDVKM. The CDR3 length is 15 residues. The CDR3 loop is CASSLQGQGALEQYF. CDR3 nucleotides: TGTGCCAGCAGTTTACAGGGACAGGGGGCTCTCGAGCAGTACTTC.

This sequence joins TRBV3-1 (or the pseudogene TRBV3-2) and TRBJ2-2; D is unclear. In germline, CDR1 is LGHDT, CDR2 YNNKEL (reference sequence). V lost 1 base to trimming and J lost 11 bases, with 5 bases between them. The CDR3 loop spans 11 amino acids. CDR3 in amino acids: CASSQVTELFF. The CDR3 bases are TGTGCCAGCAGCCAAGTAACAGAGCTGTTTTTT.

V and J are TRBV28 and TRBJ2-6; TRBD1 is a possible D gene (5 bases). This CDR3 is 16 amino acids long. CDR1 MDHEN and CDR2 SYDVKM come from the germline V gene. V was cut by 7 bases and J by 0 bases, with 13 bases left in between. The CDR3 region is CASTDSLYSGANVLTF. CDR3 in DNA: TGTGCCAGCACTGACAGTCTTTACTCTGGGGCCAACGTCCTGACTTTC.